These 31 T cell receptor beta chains originate from one sample sequenced in a study of shared clonotypes between healthy human individuals. TCRdb's table, derived via immunoSEQ multiplex PCR, lists solely in-frame clones and lacks some. The data contain about 2.1 million clones, roughly 95% of them singletons. Naive CD8 cells were CD45RO-negative, positively selected for CCR7, excluding terminally differentiated effector memory CD45RA+ cells. Sequencing was carried out using naive CD8+ T cells from PBMCs. These receptors were collected from a man in his late teens or twenties in good health. Some clones in this sample may be carry-over from other donors' samples.

V is TRBV27 and J is TRBJ2-3, with D unresolved. Trimming shortened V by 7 bases and J by 1 base, and 15 bases separated the two germline ends. Germline lookup yields CDR1 MNHEY and CDR2 SMNVEV (reference sequence). The CDR3 spans 15 residues. CDR3: CASTLEAAGTDTQYF. As DNA, the CDR3 is TGTGCCAGCACTCTTGAAGCAGCAGGCACAGATACGCAGTATTTT.

V and J are TRBV4-1 and TRBJ2-3, with TRBD2 matching over 7 bases. The junction had 13 bases not matched to a gene; V was cut back by 4 bases and J by 6 bases. Germline loops: CDR1 MGHRA, CDR2 YSYEKL. CDR3 length: 16 residues. The CDR3 reads CASSPTQGLVVDTQYF. Written as DNA, the CDR3 is TGCGCCAGCAGCCCAACGCAAGGACTAGTCGTGGATACGCAGTATTTT.

The chain recombines TRBV27 with TRBJ1-1, with D possibly TRBD1 on 5 matching bases. The V gene lost 0 bases and the J gene lost 4 bases, with 12 bases spanning the gap. This CDR3 spans 15 amino acids. Germline loops: CDR1 MNHEY, CDR2 SMNVEV (reference sequence). In nucleotides, the CDR3 is TGTGCCAGCAGTTTATCGTCGGGGGGGGGCACTGAAGCTTTCTTT. The encoded protein is CASSLSSGGGTEAFF.

The chain links TRBV9 to TRBJ2-1; 12 bases agree with TRBD2. Germline CDR1 SGDLS, CDR2 YYNGEE. The V and J ends lost 6 bases and 5 bases, in that order; junction bases with no gene match: 6. This CDR3 contains 15 residues. The CDR3 sequence: CASTPSGRVNNEQFF. DNA of the CDR3: TGTGCCAGCACCCCTAGCGGGAGGGTAAACAATGAGCAGTTCTTC.

V usage is TRBV6-1 and J usage is TRBJ1-1; D call uncertain. V gave up 1 base and J gave up 8 bases, with 11 bases separating them. The CDR3 covers 13 residues. Germline V CDR1 and CDR2: MNHNS, SASEGT. CDR3 nucleotides: TGTGCCAGCAGTGAAGTCGAGGCCCTAGAAGCTTTCTTT. Its protein is CASSEVEALEAFF.

This clone was seen a single time. For the CDR3, the DNA is TGTGCCAGCAGCGACGGAGTAGCGGGAGCGGCCGGGGAGCTGTTTTTT. Protein: CASSDGVAGAAGELFF. V usage is TRBV5-6 and J usage is TRBJ2-2; 9 positions agree with TRBD2. Germline loops: CDR1 SGHDT, CDR2 YYEEEE. V was pared by 4 bases and J by 6 bases, with 10 bases of the junction left unmatched. The CDR3 spans 16 residues.

This chain joins TRBV19 and TRBJ2-7, with 9 bases aligning to TRBD2. The germline V gene encodes CDR1 LNHDA and CDR2 SQIVND (reference sequence). The trim removed 1 base at V and 3 bases at J, leaving 4 bases unmatched. The length of the CDR3 is 15 residues. CDR3 in amino acids: CASSIASGTIYEQYF. The CDR3 region has the DNA TGTGCCAGTAGTATAGCTAGCGGGACTATCTACGAGCAGTACTTC.

The chain joins TRBV7-2 to TRBJ2-1; D remains unclear. This CDR3 is 13 amino acids long. From germline, CDR1 is SGHTA and CDR2 FQGNSA. Between the trimmed V and J ends, which lost 10 bases and 4 bases, there was a span of 14 bases. The CDR3, as DNA: TGTGCCACCCCCGTAAGCCCGTACAATGAGCAGTTCTTC. Its translation is CATPVSPYNEQFF. The full variable domain, rest sourced from reference TRBV7-2 and TRBJ2-1, is GAGVSQSPSNKVTEKGKDVELRCDPISGHTALYWYRQSLGQGLEFLIYFQGNSAPDKSGLPSDRFSAERTGGSVSTLTIQRTQQEDSAVYLCATPVSPYNEQFFGPGTRLTVL.

The chain joins TRBV28 to TRBJ2-1; the D gene is possibly TRBD2 (6 bases). V was clipped by 5 bases and J by 3 bases, with 17 bases between them. This CDR3 has 16 residues. Germline V CDR1 and CDR2: MDHEN, SYDVKM. The CDR3 region is CASSPRFAGYYNEQFF. CDR3 nucleotides: TGTGCCAGCAGTCCCCGGTTCGCGGGATACTACAATGAGCAGTTCTTC.

The rearrangement joins TRBV15 to TRBJ2-5; 7 nucleotides agree with TRBD1. CDR1 is LNHNV and CDR2 is YYDKDF in the germline V gene (reference sequence). The V gene end was trimmed by 0 bases and the J gene end by 5 bases; junction bases not matched to a gene: 9. The CDR3 covers 16 residues. This CDR3 is CATSRDVGQARETQYF. CDR3 nucleotide sequence: TGTGCCACCAGCAGAGATGTAGGACAGGCCCGGGAGACCCAGTACTTC.

A note on this clone: This CDR3 is also generated by other DNA sequences in the sample. The chain combines TRBV28 with TRBJ2-1, with D possibly TRBD2 on 5 matching bases. With 8 bases removed from V and 7 bases from J, the gap between germline ends came to 6 bases. Germline lookup yields CDR1 MDHEN and CDR2 SYDVKM. The CDR3 sequence is 10 residues long. CDR3: CASGLNEQFF. The CDR3, as DNA: TGTGCCAGCGGACTGAATGAGCAGTTCTTC.

The rearrangement uses TRBV5-1 and TRBJ2-7; weak D call: TRBD2 (5 bases). Germline lookup yields CDR1 SGHRS and CDR2 YFSETQ. The V and J ends lost 0 bases and 5 bases respectively, with 15 bases between them. This CDR3 region has 15 residues. The CDR3 nucleotides read TGCGCCAGCAGCTTGGCGGCCCGGGAAATGGACGAGCAGTACTTC. This gives the protein CASSLAAREMDEQYF. Complete variable domain (other parts from reference TRBV5-1 and TRBJ2-7): KAGVTQTPRYLIKTRGQQVTLSCSPISGHRSVSWYQQTPGQGLQFLFEYFSETQRNKGNFPGRFSGRQFSNSRSEMNVSTLELGDSALYLCASSLAAREMDEQYFGPGTRLTVT.

The V call is TRBV6-5, the J call TRBJ2-1; 10 nucleotides match TRBD1. The CDR3 has 14 residues. V was pared by 4 bases and J by 7 bases, with 4 bases of the junction left unmatched. The germline V gene has CDR1 MNHEY and CDR2 SVGAGI. CDR3 coding DNA: TGTGCCAGCAGTTTGTGGGACAGGGGAAATGAGCAGTTCTTC. Amino acids: CASSLWDRGNEQFF.

The gene calls are TRBV27 and TRBJ1-4, with TRBD1 as a possible D gene (5 bases). V gave up 5 bases and J gave up 3 bases, with 13 bases separating them. This CDR3 contains 15 residues. Germline-derived CDR1 and CDR2 are MNHEY and SMNVEV (reference sequence). CDR3 sequence: CASSPGLVSNEKLFF. For the CDR3, the DNA is TGTGCCAGCAGTCCGGGACTTGTCTCTAATGAAAAACTGTTTTTT. The complete variable domain, with remaining parts taken from reference TRBV27 and TRBJ1-4, reads EAQVTQNPRYLITVTGKKLTVTCSQNMNHEYMSWYRQDPGLGLRQIYYSMNVEVTDKGDVPEGYKVSRKEKRNFPLILESPSPNQTSLYFCASSPGLVSNEKLFFGSGTQLSVL.

The V and J genes are TRBV4-2 and TRBJ2-6, with TRBD1 as a possible D gene (6 bases). Germline values: CDR1 LGHNA, CDR2 YNFKEQ. The CDR3 has 16 residues. Trimming left V 2 bases short and J 0 bases short, with 8 bases between. The CDR3 nucleotides read TGTGCCAGCAGCCAAACGGACAGCTCTGGGGCCAACGTCCTGACTTTC. This gives the protein CASSQTDSSGANVLTF.

The V and J genes are TRBV9 and TRBJ2-2, with TRBD2 matching over 12 bases. Germline CDR1 SGDLS, CDR2 YYNGEE. This CDR3 has 16 residues. With 10 bases clipped from V and 2 bases from J, the junction kept 9 bases outside the gene matches. CDR3 nucleotide sequence: TGTGCCTCAGGAGTCGGACTAGCGGGAAACACCGGGGAGCTGTTTTTT. It yields the protein CASGVGLAGNTGELFF.

The chain employs TRBV11-2 and TRBJ2-7; tentative D call: TRBD2 (6 bases). V lost 5 bases and J lost 4, with 9 bases in between. The CDR3 covers 12 residues. Germline-derived CDR1 and CDR2 are SGHAT and FQNNGV. The CDR3 region has the DNA TGTGCCAGCAGCAACCGGGAGTACGAGCAGTACTTC. The encoded protein is CASSNREYEQYF.

This clone occurred once. This sequence joins TRBV28 and TRBJ1-2; 7 nucleotides agree with TRBD1. Germline CDR1 and CDR2: MDHEN and SYDVKM. This CDR3 is 14 amino acids long. Losses at the gene ends were 5 bases for V and 7 bases for J; bases not matched to a gene: 10. The CDR3 here is CASSNRQGSSGYTF. CDR3 DNA: TGTGCCAGCAGTAACCGACAGGGCTCATCTGGCTACACCTTC.

This chain connects TRBV11-2 to TRBJ2-1; the match to TRBD2 covers 13 bases. The CDR3 runs to 16 residues. V was pared by 5 bases and J by 7 bases, with 8 bases of the junction left unmatched. Germline values: CDR1 SGHAT, CDR2 FQNNGV. This chain's CDR3 is CASSPRTSGSQNEQFF. In DNA, the CDR3 is TGTGCCAGCAGCCCAAGGACTAGCGGGAGTCAAAATGAGCAGTTCTTC. The variable domain in full, completed from reference TRBV11-2 and TRBJ2-1, reads EAGVAQSPRYKIIEKRQSVAFWCNPISGHATLYWYQQILGQGPKLLIQFQNNGVVDDSQLPKDRFSAERLKGVDSTLKIQPAKLEDSAVYLCASSPRTSGSQNEQFFGPGTRLTVL.

The J gene is TRBJ1-4, the V gene TRBV7-8; 8 bases align to TRBD1. The CDR3 consists of 14 residues. The trim removed 5 bases at V and 6 bases at J, leaving 5 bases unmatched. Germline loops: CDR1 SGHVS, CDR2 FQNEAQ. CDR3 residues: CASSLYRGDEKLFF. The CDR3 bases are TGTGCCAGCAGCCTATACAGGGGGGATGAAAAACTGTTTTTT.

The chain uses TRBV27 and TRBJ2-2; no definite D call. Germline loops: CDR1 MNHEY, CDR2 SMNVEV (reference sequence). This CDR3 spans 16 amino acids. V lost 5 bases and J 2 bases, leaving 15 bases between the germline ends. The CDR3 sequence: CASSPIQVINTGELFF. CDR3 DNA: TGTGCCAGCAGTCCTATTCAGGTCATCAACACCGGGGAGCTGTTTTTT.

A note on this clone: This sample includes further DNA sequences coding for the same CDR3. This chain joins TRBV7-8 and TRBJ2-7; possibly TRBD1 or TRBD2 for D (6 bases each). The germline CDR1 and CDR2 sequences are SGHVS and FQNEAQ. V dropped 2 bases and J dropped 3 bases, with 8 bases sitting between them. The CDR3 loop spans 13 amino acids. CDR3 sequence (DNA): TGTGCCAGCAGCTTAAGGGGGGACTACGAGCAGTACTTC. Residues: CASSLRGDYEQYF.

The chain recombines TRBV18 with TRBJ2-1; 10 bases align to TRBD2. The V segment lost 0 bases and the J segment 7 bases; nucleotides outside the gene matches: 9. The germline V gene has CDR1 KGHSH and CDR2 LQKENI. The CDR3 has 17 residues. This CDR3 reads CASSPPRGLAGANEQFF. CDR3 bases: TGTGCCAGCTCACCACCCAGGGGGCTAGCGGGAGCAAATGAGCAGTTCTTC.

The genes are TRBV29-1 and TRBJ2-2; a possible D gene is TRBD2 (6 bases). The V end lost 4 bases, the J end lost 1 base, and 13 bases lay between the germline ends. The length of the CDR3 is 15 residues. Germline-derived CDR1 and CDR2 are SQVTM and ANQGSEA. The CDR3 DNA follows: TGCAGCGTTGGCGGAGGGGCGCTGAACACCGGGGAGCTGTTTTTT. The encoded protein is CSVGGGALNTGELFF.

This chain joins TRBV28 and TRBJ1-4, with D unresolved. Germline V lookup: CDR1 MDHEN, CDR2 SYDVKM. The V end lost 3 bases, the J end lost 4 bases, and 12 bases lay between the germline ends. This CDR3 has 15 residues. The CDR3 region is CASSFLRGFNEKLFF. The CDR3 DNA reads as TGTGCCAGCAGTTTTCTCCGAGGATTTAATGAAAAACTGTTTTTT.

The CDR3 sequence: CASRPTGDYEQYF. The CDR3 coding sequence is TGTGCCAGCAGGCCGACCGGGGACTACGAGCAGTACTTC. This chain joins TRBV6-5 and TRBJ2-7; a weak D match, TRBD2 (5 bases). Between the trimmed V and J ends, which lost 6 bases and 3 bases, there was a span of 12 bases. This CDR3 contains 13 residues. Germline CDR1 is MNHEY and CDR2 is SVGAGI.

The CDR3 bases are TGTGCCAGCAGCCCCGTCGTGGCTAGCGGATACAATGAGCAGTTCTTC. Its translation: CASSPVVASGYNEQFF. The J gene is TRBJ2-1, the V gene TRBV7-9; 7 nucleotides agree with TRBD2. Germline V gene data show CDR1 as SEHNR and CDR2 as FQNEAQ (reference sequence). This CDR3 region has 16 residues. V shed 5 bases, J shed 4 bases, and the junction held 11 bases outside the gene matches.

On this clone: The same CDR3 can be traced to other DNA sequences in this sample. The CDR3 loop is CASSPGTGPYEQYF. CDR3 in DNA: TGTGCCAGCAGCCCCGGGACAGGGCCGTACGAGCAGTACTTC. The chain couples TRBV27 to TRBJ2-7, with 9 bases that match TRBD1. V trimming: 6 bases; J trimming: 4 bases; junction bases outside the gene matches: 7. Germline values: CDR1 MNHEY, CDR2 SMNVEV (reference sequence). The CDR3 spans 14 residues.

J is TRBJ1-4 and V is TRBV9; 10 nucleotides agree with TRBD1. V shed 3 bases, J shed 8 bases, and the junction held 7 bases outside the gene matches. CDR3 length: 15 residues. Germline-derived CDR1 and CDR2 are SGDLS and YYNGEE. CDR3 in DNA: TGTGCCAGCAGCGGGGGGACAGGGGATGGCGAAAAACTGTTTTTT. As protein: CASSGGTGDGEKLFF. The complete variable domain, with remaining parts taken from reference TRBV9 and TRBJ1-4, reads DSGVTQTPKHLITATGQRVTLRCSPRSGDLSVYWYQQSLDQGLQFLIQYYNGEERAKGNILERFSAQQFPDLHSELNLSSLELGDSALYFCASSGGTGDGEKLFFGSGTQLSVL.

Details on this clone: The same CDR3 also results from other DNA sequences found in this sample. This chain connects TRBV9 to TRBJ2-3; TRBD2 matches at 10 bases. V gave up 4 bases and J gave up 1 base; unmatched junction bases: 3. This CDR3 is 15 amino acids long. The germline V gene encodes CDR1 SGDLS and CDR2 YYNGEE. The CDR3 loop reads CASSSSGSGTDTQYF. CDR3 in DNA: TGTGCCAGCAGCTCTAGCGGGAGTGGCACAGATACGCAGTATTTT. Variable domain in full (rest from reference TRBV9 and TRBJ2-3): DSGVTQTPKHLITATGQRVTLRCSPRSGDLSVYWYQQSLDQGLQFLIQYYNGEERAKGNILERFSAQQFPDLHSELNLSSLELGDSALYFCASSSSGSGTDTQYFGPGTRLTVL.

The V and J genes are TRBV27 and TRBJ2-1; D possibly matches TRBD1 or TRBD2 (5 bases each). Trimming removed 8 bases at V and 9 bases at J, with 17 bases between. Germline V CDR1 and CDR2: MNHEY, SMNVEV (reference sequence). This CDR3 comprises 13 residues. The CDR3 bases are TGTGCCAGCGGAACGGGACCCCCCGGTGAGCAGTTCTTC. Translating it yields CASGTGPPGEQFF.